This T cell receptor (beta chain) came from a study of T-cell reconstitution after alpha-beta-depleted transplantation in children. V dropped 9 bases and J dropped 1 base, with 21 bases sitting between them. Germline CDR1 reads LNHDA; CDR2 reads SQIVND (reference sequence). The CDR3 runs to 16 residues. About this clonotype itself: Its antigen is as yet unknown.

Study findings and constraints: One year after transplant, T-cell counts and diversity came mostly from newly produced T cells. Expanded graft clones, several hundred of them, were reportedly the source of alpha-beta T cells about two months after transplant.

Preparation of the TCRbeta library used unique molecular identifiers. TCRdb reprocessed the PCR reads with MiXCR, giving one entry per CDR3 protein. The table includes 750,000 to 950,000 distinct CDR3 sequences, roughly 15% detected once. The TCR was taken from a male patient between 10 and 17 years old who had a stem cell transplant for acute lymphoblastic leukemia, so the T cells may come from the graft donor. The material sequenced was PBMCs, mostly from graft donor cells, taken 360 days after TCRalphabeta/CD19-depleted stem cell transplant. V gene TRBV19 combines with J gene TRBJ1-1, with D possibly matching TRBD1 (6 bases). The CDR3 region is CASRATGSVGNTEAFF. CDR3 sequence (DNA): TGTGCCAGCCGGGCTACAGGGTCGGTTGGGAACACTGAAGCTTTCTTT.